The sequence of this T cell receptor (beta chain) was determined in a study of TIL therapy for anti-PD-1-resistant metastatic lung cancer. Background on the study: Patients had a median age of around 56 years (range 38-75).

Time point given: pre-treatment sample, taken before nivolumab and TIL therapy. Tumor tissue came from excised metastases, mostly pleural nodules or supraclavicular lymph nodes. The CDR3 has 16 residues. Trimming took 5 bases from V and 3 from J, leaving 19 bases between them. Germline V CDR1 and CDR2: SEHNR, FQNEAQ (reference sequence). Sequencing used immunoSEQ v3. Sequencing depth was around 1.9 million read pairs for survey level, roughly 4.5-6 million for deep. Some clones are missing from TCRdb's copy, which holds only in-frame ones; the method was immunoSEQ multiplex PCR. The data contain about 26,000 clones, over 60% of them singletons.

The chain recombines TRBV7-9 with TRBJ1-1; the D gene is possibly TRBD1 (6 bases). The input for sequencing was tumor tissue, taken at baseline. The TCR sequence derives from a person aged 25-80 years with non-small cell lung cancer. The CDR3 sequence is CASSPAQGPRDTEAFF. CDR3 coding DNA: TGTGCCAGCAGCCCAGCACAGGGTCCTAGGGACACTGAAGCTTTCTTT.